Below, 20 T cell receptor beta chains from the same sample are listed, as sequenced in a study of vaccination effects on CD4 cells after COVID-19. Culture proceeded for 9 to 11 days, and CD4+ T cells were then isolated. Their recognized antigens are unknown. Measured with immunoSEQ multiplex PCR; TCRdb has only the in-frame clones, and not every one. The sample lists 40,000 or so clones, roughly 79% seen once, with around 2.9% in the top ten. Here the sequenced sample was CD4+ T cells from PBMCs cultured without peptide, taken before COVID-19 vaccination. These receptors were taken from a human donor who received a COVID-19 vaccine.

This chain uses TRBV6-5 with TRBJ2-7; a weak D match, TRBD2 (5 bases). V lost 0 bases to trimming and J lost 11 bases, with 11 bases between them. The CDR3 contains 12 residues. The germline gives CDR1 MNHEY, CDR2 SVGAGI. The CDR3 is CASSYSVGKEYF. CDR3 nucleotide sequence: TGTGCCAGCAGTTACTCGGTCGGGAAGGAGTACTTC.

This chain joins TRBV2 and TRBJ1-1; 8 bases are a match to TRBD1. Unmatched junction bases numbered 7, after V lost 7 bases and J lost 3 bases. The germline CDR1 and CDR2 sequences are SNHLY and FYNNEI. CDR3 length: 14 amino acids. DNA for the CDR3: TGTGCCAGCACCTTATACAGGGGGGACACTGAAGCTTTCTTT. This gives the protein CASTLYRGDTEAFF.

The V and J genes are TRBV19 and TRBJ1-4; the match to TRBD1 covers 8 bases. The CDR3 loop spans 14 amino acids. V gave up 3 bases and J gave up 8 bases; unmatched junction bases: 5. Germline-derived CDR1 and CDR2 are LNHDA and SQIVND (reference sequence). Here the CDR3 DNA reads TGTGCCAGTAGTATCGACAGGGGAGGCGAAAAACTGTTTTTT. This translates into CASSIDRGGEKLFF.

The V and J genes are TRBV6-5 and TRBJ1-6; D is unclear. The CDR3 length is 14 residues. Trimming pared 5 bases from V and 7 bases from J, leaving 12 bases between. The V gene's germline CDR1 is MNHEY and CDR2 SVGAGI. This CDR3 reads CASSLQEHNSPLHF. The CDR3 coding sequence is TGTGCCAGCAGTCTGCAGGAGCACAATTCACCCCTCCACTTT.

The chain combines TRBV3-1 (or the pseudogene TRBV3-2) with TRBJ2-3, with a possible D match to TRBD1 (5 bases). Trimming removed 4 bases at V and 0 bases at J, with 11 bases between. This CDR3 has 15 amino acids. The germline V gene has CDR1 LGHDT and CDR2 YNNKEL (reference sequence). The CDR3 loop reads CASSPRAGSTDTQYF. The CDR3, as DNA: TGTGCCAGCAGCCCCCGGGCAGGGAGCACAGATACGCAGTATTTT.

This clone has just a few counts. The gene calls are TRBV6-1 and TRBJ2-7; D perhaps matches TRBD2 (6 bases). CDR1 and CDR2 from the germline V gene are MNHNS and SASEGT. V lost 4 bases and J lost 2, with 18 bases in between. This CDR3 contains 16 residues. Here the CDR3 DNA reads TGTGCCAGCAGTGCGGCGCGGGGCAGGAGAACCTACGAGCAGTACTTC. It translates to CASSAARGRRTYEQYF.

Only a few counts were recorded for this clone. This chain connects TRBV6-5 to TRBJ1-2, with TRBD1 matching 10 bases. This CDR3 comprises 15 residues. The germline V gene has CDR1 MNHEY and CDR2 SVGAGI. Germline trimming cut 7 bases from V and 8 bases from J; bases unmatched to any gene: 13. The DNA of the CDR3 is TGTGCCAGCATTCCGCCCGGGACAGGGGAGAGAGGCTACACCTTC. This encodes CASIPPGTGERGYTF.

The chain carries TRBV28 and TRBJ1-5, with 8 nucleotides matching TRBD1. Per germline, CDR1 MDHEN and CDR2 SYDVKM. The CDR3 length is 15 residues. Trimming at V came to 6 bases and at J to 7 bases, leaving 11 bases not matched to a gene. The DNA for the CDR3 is TGTGCCAGCAGGGGAAACAGGGGGGTCGGGCAGCCCCAGCATTTT. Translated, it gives CASRGNRGVGQPQHF.

The CDR3 reads CASSPPFSYEQYF. DNA of the CDR3: TGTGCCAGCTCACCACCGTTCTCCTACGAGCAGTACTTC. The chain carries TRBV18 and TRBJ2-7; D is unresolved. Germline CDR1 reads KGHSH; CDR2 reads LQKENI. V was trimmed by 0 bases and J by 0 bases, leaving 3 bases between them. This CDR3 has 13 amino acids.

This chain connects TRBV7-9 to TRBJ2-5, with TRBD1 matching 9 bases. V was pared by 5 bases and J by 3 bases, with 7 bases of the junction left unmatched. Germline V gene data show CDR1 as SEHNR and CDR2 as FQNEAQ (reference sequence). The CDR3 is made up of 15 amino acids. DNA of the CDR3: TGTGCCAGCAGCGGTCAGACAGGGGGGAAAGAGACCCAGTACTTC. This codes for CASSGQTGGKETQYF.

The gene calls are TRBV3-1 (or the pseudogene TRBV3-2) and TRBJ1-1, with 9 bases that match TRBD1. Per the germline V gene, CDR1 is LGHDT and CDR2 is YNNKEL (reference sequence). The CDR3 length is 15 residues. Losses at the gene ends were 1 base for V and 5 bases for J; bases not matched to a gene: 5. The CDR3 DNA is TGTGCCAGCAGCCAAGGGACAGGGGATTCAACTGAAGCTTTCTTT. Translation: CASSQGTGDSTEAFF.

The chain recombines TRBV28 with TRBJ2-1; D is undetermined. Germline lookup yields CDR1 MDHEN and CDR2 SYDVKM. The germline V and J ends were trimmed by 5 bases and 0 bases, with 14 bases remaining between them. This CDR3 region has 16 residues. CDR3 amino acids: CASSPLAGSSYNEQFF. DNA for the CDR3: TGTGCCAGCAGTCCCCTGGCCGGTAGCTCCTACAATGAGCAGTTCTTC.

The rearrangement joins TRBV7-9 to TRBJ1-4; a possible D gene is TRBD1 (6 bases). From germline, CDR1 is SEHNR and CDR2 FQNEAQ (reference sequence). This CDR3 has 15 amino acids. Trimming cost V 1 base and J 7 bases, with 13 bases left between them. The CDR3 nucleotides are TGTGCCAGCAGCTTAGAGGGGGTAGGCGGTGAAAAACTGTTTTTT. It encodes CASSLEGVGGEKLFF.

CDR3 DNA: TGTGCCTCGATAGGGGGGACCACTGAAGCTTTCTTT. Its translation: CASIGGTTEAFF. The chain recombines TRBV6-6 with TRBJ1-1, with D maybe TRBD1 (6 bases). Per germline, CDR1 MNHNY and CDR2 SVGAGI (reference sequence). This CDR3 comprises 12 residues. The V end lost 11 bases, the J end lost 4 bases, and 14 bases lay between the germline ends.

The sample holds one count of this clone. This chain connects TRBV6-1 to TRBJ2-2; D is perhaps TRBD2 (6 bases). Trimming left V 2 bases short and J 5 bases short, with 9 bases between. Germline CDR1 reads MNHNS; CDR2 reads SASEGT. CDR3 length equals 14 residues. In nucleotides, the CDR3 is TGTGCCAGCAGTGAACTGGGGAGGACCGGGGAGCTGTTTTTT. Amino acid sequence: CASSELGRTGELFF.

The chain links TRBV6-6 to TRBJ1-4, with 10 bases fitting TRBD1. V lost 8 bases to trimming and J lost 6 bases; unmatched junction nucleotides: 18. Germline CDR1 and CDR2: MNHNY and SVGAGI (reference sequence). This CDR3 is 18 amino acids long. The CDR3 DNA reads TGTGCCAGCCGTCAGGAAGTGAGATTTGGGACAGGGGATGAAAAACTGTTTTTT. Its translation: CASRQEVRFGTGDEKLFF.

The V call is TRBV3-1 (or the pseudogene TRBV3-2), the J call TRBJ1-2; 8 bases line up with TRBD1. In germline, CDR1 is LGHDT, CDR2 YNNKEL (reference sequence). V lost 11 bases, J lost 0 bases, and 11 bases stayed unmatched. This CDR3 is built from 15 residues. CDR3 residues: CAVGQGSFTNYGYTF. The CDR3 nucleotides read TGTGCCGTCGGACAGGGTTCTTTTACTAACTATGGCTACACCTTC.

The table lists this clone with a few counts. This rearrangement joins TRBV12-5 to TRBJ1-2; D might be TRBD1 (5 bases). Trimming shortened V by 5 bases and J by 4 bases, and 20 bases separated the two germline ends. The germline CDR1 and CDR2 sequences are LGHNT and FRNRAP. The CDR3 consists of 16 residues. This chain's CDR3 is CASGPQPGRKGYGYTF. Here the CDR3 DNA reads TGTGCTAGTGGTCCTCAACCAGGGCGGAAGGGCTATGGCTACACCTTC. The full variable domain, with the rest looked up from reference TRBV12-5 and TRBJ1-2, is DARVTQTPRHKVTEMGQEVTMRCQPILGHNTVFWYRQTMMQGLELLAYFRNRAPLDDSGMPKDRFSAEMPDATLATLKIQPSEPRDSAVYFCASGPQPGRKGYGYTFGSGTRLTVV.

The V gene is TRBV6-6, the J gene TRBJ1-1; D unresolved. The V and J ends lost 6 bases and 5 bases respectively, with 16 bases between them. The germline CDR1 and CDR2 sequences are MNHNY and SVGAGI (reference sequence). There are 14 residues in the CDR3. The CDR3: CASSPSPIGTEAFF. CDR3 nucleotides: TGTGCCAGCAGCCCATCTCCAATTGGGACTGAAGCTTTCTTT.

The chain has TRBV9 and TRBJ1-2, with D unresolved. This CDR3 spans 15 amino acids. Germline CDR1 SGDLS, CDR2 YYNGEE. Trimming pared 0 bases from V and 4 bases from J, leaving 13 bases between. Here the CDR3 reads CASSVAEGYSYGYTF. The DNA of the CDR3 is TGTGCCAGCAGCGTAGCTGAAGGCTACAGCTATGGCTACACCTTC.